Each of the 18 T cell receptor beta chains below was sequenced from the same sample in a study of somatic mutations in cytotoxic T cells in rheumatoid arthritis. Here immunoSEQ multiplex PCR was the method, and the copy in TCRdb shows in-frame clones only, minus some. The sample has 12,000 to 15,000 clones; approximately 80% are singletons. Sequencing was carried out using CD8+ T cells sorted from blood. These receptors were collected from an adult with rheumatoid arthritis.

The rearrangement uses TRBV19 and TRBJ1-1; weak D call: TRBD1 (6 bases). There are 14 residues in the CDR3. Germline assignment: CDR1 LNHDA and CDR2 SQIVND (reference sequence). Trimming took off 5 bases at V and 4 bases at J, with 14 bases between the two ends. CDR3 coding DNA: TGTGCCAGTAGTCCCGGGGGGGGGCTCACTGAAGCTTTCTTT. It yields the protein CASSPGGGLTEAFF.

This sequence joins TRBV7-6 and TRBJ2-6; 8 nucleotides line up with TRBD1. The V gene's germline CDR1 is SGHVS and CDR2 FNYEAQ. The V gene end was trimmed by 4 bases and the J gene end by 0 bases; junction bases not matched to a gene: 14. The CDR3 length is 20 residues. The CDR3 loop is CASSSYVQGAEGSGANVLTF. The DNA of the CDR3 is TGTGCCAGCAGCTCCTACGTGCAGGGGGCGGAGGGCTCTGGGGCCAACGTCCTGACTTTC.

This chain uses TRBV5-6 with TRBJ2-2; 8 bases fit TRBD2. J was trimmed by 6 bases and V by 2 bases; bases with no gene match: 3. Germline CDR1 reads SGHDT; CDR2 reads YYEEEE. CDR3 length equals 14 residues. CDR3 nucleotides: TGTGCCAGCAGCTTTGGACTAGCCCCCGGGGAGCTGTTTTTT. Its translation is CASSFGLAPGELFF. The full variable domain, completed using reference TRBV5-6 and TRBJ2-2, is DAGVTQSPTHLIKTRGQQVTLRCSPKSGHDTVSWYQQALGQGPQFIFQYYEEEERQRGNFPDRFSGHQFPNYSSELNVNALLLGDSALYLCASSFGLAPGELFFGEGSRLTVL.

The rearrangement joins TRBV15 to TRBJ2-1, with D perhaps matching TRBD1 or TRBD2 (5 bases each). V lost 8 bases and J 3 bases, leaving 8 bases between the germline ends. Germline lookup yields CDR1 LNHNV and CDR2 YYDKDF (reference sequence). The CDR3 covers 12 residues. Here the CDR3 DNA reads TGTGCCACCGGGACCGGCTACAATGAGCAGTTCTTC. Amino acids: CATGTGYNEQFF.

The DNA for the CDR3 is TGTGCCAGCAGTGCCCAGGGGCGGGCGGACACTGAAGCTTTCTTT. Amino acids: CASSAQGRADTEAFF. This sequence joins TRBV6-1 and TRBJ1-1; TRBD1 is a possible D gene (6 bases). Germline CDR1 is MNHNS and CDR2 is SASEGT. The CDR3 length is 15 residues. Trimming took off 4 bases at V and 3 bases at J, with 15 bases between the two ends.

The chain combines TRBV30 with TRBJ2-7, with 7 nucleotides matching TRBD1. Germline CDR1 is GTSNPN and CDR2 is SVGIG (reference sequence). The CDR3 runs to 14 residues. V lost 3 bases and J lost 0; bases outside the gene matches: 5. The CDR3 loop reads CAWRGQPSSYEQYF. Here the CDR3 DNA reads TGTGCCTGGAGGGGACAGCCGAGCTCCTACGAGCAGTACTTC. Filled out from reference TRBV30 and TRBJ2-7, the complete variable domain reads SQTIHQWPATLVQPVGSPLSLECTVEGTSNPNLYWYRQAAGRGLQLLFYSVGIGQISSEVPQNLSASRPQDRQFILSSKKLLLSDSGFYLCAWRGQPSSYEQYFGPGTRLTVT.

This sequence joins TRBV19 and TRBJ2-7; D unclear. The germline V gene has CDR1 LNHDA and CDR2 SQIVND (reference sequence). The length of the CDR3 is 15 residues. The V and J ends lost 5 bases and 0 bases respectively, with 14 bases between them. CDR3 sequence (DNA): TGTGCCAGTAGTCCACGACTGGGAAGCTCCTACGAGCAGTACTTC. It translates to CASSPRLGSSYEQYF.

This clone has a single count. V is TRBV4-2 and J is TRBJ1-1; D may be TRBD1 (5 bases). Germline loops: CDR1 LGHNA, CDR2 YNFKEQ. The length of the CDR3 is 16 residues. The V gene lost 0 bases and the J gene lost 12 bases, with 23 bases spanning the gap. The CDR3 region is CASSQEEGNPAGPTFF. DNA for the CDR3: TGTGCCAGCAGCCAAGAAGAGGGGAACCCGGCCGGTCCTACTTTCTTT.

The chain links TRBV7-2 to TRBJ2-3, with TRBD2 as a possible D gene (5 bases). The CDR3 is made up of 13 amino acids. The V end was cut by 10 bases, the J end by 6 bases, with 17 bases between. Germline V gene lookup returns CDR1 SGHTA and CDR2 FQGNSA. CDR3 sequence (DNA): TGTGCCATCCAACCGGGGAATCAGGATACGCAGTATTTT. It translates to CAIQPGNQDTQYF.

The chain uses TRBV27 and TRBJ2-2; D may be TRBD1 (6 bases). Per germline, CDR1 MNHEY and CDR2 SMNVEV (reference sequence). There are 14 residues in the CDR3. The germline V and J ends were trimmed by 8 bases and 7 bases, with 17 bases remaining between them. This chain's CDR3 is CASGLQGVHGELFF. The CDR3 DNA is TGTGCCAGCGGTCTACAGGGCGTCCACGGGGAGCTGTTTTTT.

The rearrangement joins TRBV15 to TRBJ2-2; D may be TRBD1 (6 bases). Germline CDR1 and CDR2: LNHNV and YYDKDF (reference sequence). This CDR3 has 16 residues. Trimming removed 5 bases from V and 1 base from J, with 14 bases in between. CDR3 residues: CATSLKIGGNTGELFF. The CDR3 region has the DNA TGTGCCACCAGCCTAAAAATAGGGGGGAACACCGGGGAGCTGTTTTTT.

The chain couples TRBV7-9 to TRBJ2-3; 9 nucleotides line up with TRBD2. The junction had 6 bases not matched to a gene; V was cut back by 3 bases and J by 2 bases. The length of the CDR3 is 16 residues. Germline CDR1 reads SEHNR; CDR2 reads FQNEAQ (reference sequence). In DNA form, the CDR3 reads TGTGCCAGCAGCTTGTGGCTAGCGGGGATCACAGATACGCAGTATTTT. Translating it yields CASSLWLAGITDTQYF.

This sequence joins TRBV7-3 and TRBJ2-3, with D hard to call. Deletions cut 1 base from V and 6 bases from J, with 8 bases between. The CDR3 is 13 amino acids. Germline values: CDR1 SGHTA, CDR2 FQGTGA. The CDR3 DNA is TGTGCCAGCAGCTTAATGTCCCTGGATACGCAGTATTTT. It translates to CASSLMSLDTQYF.

The genes are TRBV19 and TRBJ2-7; D is unclear. Trimming cost V 1 base and J 5 bases, with 9 bases left between them. The CDR3 runs to 13 residues. Per germline, CDR1 LNHDA and CDR2 SQIVND (reference sequence). This chain's CDR3 is CASSIVTGNEQYF. The CDR3 nucleotides are TGTGCCAGTAGTATAGTAACCGGCAACGAGCAGTACTTC.

The V gene is TRBV11-2, the J gene TRBJ2-7; the D gene could be TRBD1 or TRBD2 (5 bases each). The V gene lost 5 bases and the J gene lost 3 bases, with 11 bases spanning the gap. This CDR3 comprises 13 residues. Germline values: CDR1 SGHAT, CDR2 FQNNGV. The CDR3 spells CASSLGTFYEQYF. Written as DNA, the CDR3 is TGTGCCAGCAGCCTGGGGACCTTCTACGAGCAGTACTTC. Looking up the rest from reference TRBV11-2 and TRBJ2-7 gives the full variable domain: EAGVAQSPRYKIIEKRQSVAFWCNPISGHATLYWYQQILGQGPKLLIQFQNNGVVDDSQLPKDRFSAERLKGVDSTLKIQPAKLEDSAVYLCASSLGTFYEQYFGPGTRLTVT.

This chain connects TRBV28 to TRBJ2-5; 14 bases agree with TRBD2. The J segment lost 3 bases and the V segment lost 3 bases, leaving 6 bases of the junction unmatched. Germline values: CDR1 MDHEN, CDR2 SYDVKM. CDR3 length: 17 amino acids. This chain's CDR3 is CASSLTSGGVMEETQYF. In DNA, the CDR3 is TGTGCCAGCAGTTTGACTAGCGGGGGGGTAATGGAAGAGACCCAGTACTTC.

This sequence joins TRBV27 and TRBJ2-7; 10 positions match TRBD1. The CDR3 spans 16 residues. The germline CDR1 and CDR2 sequences are MNHEY and SMNVEV (reference sequence). The V and J ends lost 0 bases and 7 bases, in that order; junction bases with no gene match: 9. CDR3 loop: CASSLSPRQGANEQYF. The DNA for the CDR3 is TGTGCCAGCAGTTTATCGCCCCGACAGGGGGCTAATGAGCAGTACTTC.

The chain combines TRBV4-2 with TRBJ2-1; the D gene is possibly TRBD2 (5 bases). The CDR3 runs 17 residues. V lost 1 base and J lost 3, with 16 bases in between. Germline V lookup: CDR1 LGHNA, CDR2 YNFKEQ. CDR3 coding DNA: TGTGCCAGCAGCCAAGCAGTAGGTACTAGGTTCTACAATGAGCAGTTCTTC. Encoded protein: CASSQAVGTRFYNEQFF.